These T cell receptor beta chains were read from a single sample in a study of blood T cell repertoires in COVID-19. The protocol was immunoSEQ multiplex PCR, while the TCRdb copy is restricted to in-frame clones and leaves out a portion. The sample holds around 18,000 clones, approximately 80% seen once. The sequenced sample consisted of peripheral blood. Receptors were obtained from a man between 65 and 85 years old with COVID-19, enrolled during active disease. CDR3s include the opening cysteine and the closing phenylalanine or tryptophan. The D gene is left open where the match is weak. A clone size is listed for some rows: how often the clone was seen (once, few, many), or a class if it is expanded.

size,V,J,D,CDR3,DNA
NA,TRBV28,TRBJ2-2,NA,CASNPTGLEGTGELFF,TGTGCCAGCAACCCAACAGGGCTAGAAGGCACCGGGGAGCTGTTTTTT
NA,TRBV12-3/TRBV12-4,TRBJ1-2,NA,CASSFGGAGGYTF,TGTGCCAGCAGTTTTGGGGGGGCCGGTGGCTACACCTTC
NA,TRBV29-1,TRBJ2-7,TRBD2,CSVEERGPTYEQYF,TGCAGCGTTGAGGAGCGGGGGCCCACCTACGAGCAGTACTTC
NA,TRBV19,TRBJ2-5,TRBD2,CASRGTTRWYQETQYF,TGTGCCAGTAGAGGGACTACAAGATGGTACCAAGAGACCCAGTACTTC
NA,TRBV18,TRBJ1-1,TRBD1,CASSLGQGNTEAFF,TGTGCCAGCTCACTGGGACAGGGGAACACTGAAGCTTTCTTT
NA,TRBV28,TRBJ1-2,NA,CASSSNYRSMGYGYTF,TGTGCCAGCAGTTCCAATTACAGGTCCATGGGCTATGGCTACACCTTC
NA,TRBV4-1,TRBJ1-6,TRBD1,CASSHPQGTDSPLHF,TGCGCCAGCAGCCATCCACAGGGGACGGATTCACCCCTCCACTTT
NA,TRBV24-1,TRBJ2-4,TRBD1,CATSDGQGKNIQYF,TGTGCCACCAGTGATGGACAGGGTAAAAACATTCAGTACTTC
NA,TRBV5-1,TRBJ2-5,TRBD2,CASGQRGTYETQYF,TGCGCCAGCGGGCAGCGGGGGACGTATGAGACCCAGTACTTC
NA,TRBV7-9,TRBJ2-7,TRBD1,CASSSPDRGRVYEQYF,TGTGCCAGCAGCTCGCCGGACAGGGGTCGGGTTTACGAGCAGTACTTC
NA,TRBV14,TRBJ2-2,NA,CASKSWQDNTGELFF,TGTGCCAGCAAGAGTTGGCAGGATAACACCGGGGAGCTGTTTTTT
NA,TRBV6-4,TRBJ2-7,TRBD1,CASSAGQGGEQYF,TGTGCCAGCAGTGCCGGACAGGGAGGCGAGCAGTACTTC
once,TRBV3-1/TRBV3-2,TRBJ1-1,NA,CASSQGTVAPKTEAFF,TGTGCCAGCAGCCAAGGCACAGTCGCGCCGAAAACTGAAGCTTTCTTT
NA,TRBV7-8,TRBJ2-1,NA,CASSLGRGRGEQFF,TGTGCCAGCAGCTTAGGCAGGGGAAGGGGTGAGCAGTTCTTC
NA,TRBV5-1,TRBJ2-3,NA,CASSEDEGRIDTQYF,TGCGCCAGCAGCGAGGACGAGGGCCGGATAGATACGCAGTATTTT
NA,TRBV13,TRBJ2-7,TRBD2,CASSSSGTTYEQYF,TGTGCCAGCAGCTCTAGCGGGACCACCTACGAGCAGTACTTC
once,TRBV6-5,TRBJ1-3,NA,CASTYSDRNTIYF,TGTGCCAGCACTTACAGTGATCGGAACACCATATATTTT
once,TRBV11-2,TRBJ2-1,TRBD2,CASSLDYDFGGARNEQFF,TGTGCCAGCAGCTTAGATTACGATTTCGGGGGGGCCAGAAATGAGCAGTTCTTC
NA,TRBV7-3,TRBJ2-7,NA,CASSLTWEYEQYF,TGTGCCAGCAGCTTAACCTGGGAGTACGAGCAGTACTTC
NA,TRBV27,TRBJ1-6,TRBD1,CASSSFRGRDSPLHF,TGTGCCAGCAGTTCCTTCAGGGGGCGGGATTCACCCCTCCACTTT
NA,TRBV19,TRBJ2-1,TRBD2,CASSIRKLANNEQFF,TGTGCCAGTAGTATACGAAAACTAGCGAACAATGAGCAGTTCTTC
NA,TRBV7-3,TRBJ1-2,NA,CASSPTKGGLGGYTF,TGTGCCAGCAGCCCGACCAAGGGGGGGCTGGGCGGCTACACCTTC
NA,TRBV7-2,TRBJ1-3,TRBD1,CASRVDRAGNTIYF,TGTGCCAGCAGGGTCGACAGGGCAGGAAACACCATATATTTT
NA,TRBV18,TRBJ2-1,NA,CASSSPYNEQFF,TGTGCCAGCTCAAGCCCCTACAATGAGCAGTTCTTC
NA,TRBV5-1,TRBJ1-4,TRBD1,CASSLRGQGLRKLFF,TGCGCCAGCAGCCTGAGGGGACAGGGGCTTAGGAAACTGTTTTTT
NA,TRBV5-1,TRBJ1-2,NA,CASSSAGSGTSANGYTF,TGCGCCAGCAGCTCAGCAGGATCGGGGACAAGTGCAAATGGCTACACCTTC
once,TRBV10-3,TRBJ1-5,TRBD1,CAISGQGDQPQHF,TGTGCCATCAGTGGGCAGGGGGATCAGCCCCAGCATTTT
NA,TRBV30,TRBJ1-2,NA,CADRDIRNYGYTF,TGTGCCGACCGGGACATTCGAAACTATGGCTACACCTTC
few,TRBV28,TRBJ2-3,NA,CASITTYTDTQYF,TGTGCCAGCATTACGACTTACACAGATACGCAGTATTTT
NA,TRBV5-8,TRBJ2-5,NA,CASSLAGLDSLNF,TGTGCCAGCAGCTTGGCGGGGTTGGACAGTCTCAACTTC
NA,TRBV4-3,TRBJ1-5,NA,CASSQDGGSQPQHF,TGCGCCAGCAGCCAAGATGGGGGCAGTCAGCCCCAGCATTTT